This T cell receptor (beta chain) emerged from a study of shared clonotypes between healthy human individuals (dated by TCRdb to the early 2020s). Regarding the study in general: The cohort comprised a couple of women and three men aged 18 to 49 years. The study deeply sequenced blood TCR repertoires of five healthy adults to estimate repertoire size and the extent of clonotype sharing between individuals. Leukapheresis yielded between about 0.8 and 8.9 billion PBMCs per donor. For each donor, CD4 naive and CD4 memory were each run on three plates, CD8 naive on two plates, and CD8 memory on one plate. Libraries were prepared and TCR repertoires were sequenced by different laboratories using diverse techniques, in order to increase sequencing depth and limit assay-specific biases. Beyond this particular receptor, the publication reports: Clonotypes shared by all four sorted-subset donors showed higher generation probabilities than non-shared clonotypes. Based on pairwise subsampling, the degree of clonotype sharing among donors was expected to be affected by sequencing depth. When a few donors were compared, the shared fraction of clonotypes was about 5.5% for naive CD4, about 4% for naive CD8, about 2.4% for memory CD4, and less than 0.45% for memory CD8. The genetic and exposure-history diversity represented was limited by the small number of donors. Larger estimated clonotype richness was generally found for naive subsets than for memory subsets. Incomplete sequencing was indicated by rarefaction of sorted-subset datasets, despite the large sequencing depth. Sampling was limited to blood, and TCR repertoires in tissue likely differ from TCR repertoires in blood.

Comments on this clone: The target of this receptor is not known. Base-call qualities are not available, and no considerably larger clone is one nucleotide away.

The donors were healthy, HIV-negative adults who had no recently reported acute infections or vaccinations. Every donor was a Caucasian adult residing in Nashville, Tennessee, USA. Magnetic negative selection was used to enrich CD4+ T cells, after which naive cells were positively selected on CD45RA and the negative fraction became the memory subset. Blood was collected by leukapheresis, and PBMCs were isolated by Ficoll-Histopaque density gradient centrifugation and then cryopreserved in liquid nitrogen vapor phase. Analytical flow cytometry was used to check the purity and quantity of each magnetically sorted T cell population. Genomic DNA was isolated from every sorted fraction and measured by UV absorbance on a Nanodrop 2000c. Using the deep immunoSEQ assay, TCR CDR3 regions were amplified from genomic DNA by multiplex PCR. Genomic DNA extracted from each cell subset was distributed evenly over all wells of several immunoSEQ 96-well plates, and each plate served as one replicate. For sorted subsets, roughly 0.2 ug genomic DNA, equal to about 30,000 T cell genomes, was loaded into each replicate PCR. The purified libraries were quantified using a Qubit 3.0 fluorometer, sized with a Bioanalyzer 2100, and then quantified again using the KAPA Library Quantification kit. Every immunoSEQ 96-well plate was sequenced on a separate single-read 150-cycle Illumina NextSeq 550 flow cell. The study's processing was this. Because only junctional sequences without quality scores were contained in the immunoSEQ output, filtering matching that applied to full-length reads could not be performed. Sequences were annotated with PyIR, a Python wrapper for IgBLAST v1.9, and V/J genes and CDR3 were assigned using IMGT germline references. Any read was removed if the V/J assignment was weak (E-value above 1e-6), the CDR3 was missing, or the read contained stop codons, out-of-frame junctions, or ambiguous translated residues. V3J clonotypes were defined by identical inferred V gene, J gene, and CDR3 amino acid sequence. The percentage overlap between two repertoires was calculated by dividing the number of shared unique clonotypes by the size of the smaller repertoire. Richness of each repertoire was evaluated using RTK rarefaction, the Chao1 estimator, and Recon v2.1 estimates of unobserved clonotypes. OLGA was used to compute generation probabilities for all TCRbeta clonotypes that the gDNA method yielded from several donors. Imported from immuneACCESS, the table was reduced by TCRdb to in-frame sequences with V and J called. These copies leave out some clones; in studies compared against another copy, an unresolved V gene accounts for under half, and the cause of the remainder is not known. V, J and clone size are taken as reported in that table, and D and trimming were inferred from the DNA itself. The sample includes some 1.5 million clones, with 95% to 99% observed a single time. In total, the top ten clones hold around 0.47% of the sample.

Based on the germline V gene (reference sequence), the CDR1 and CDR2 sequences are LNHNV and YYDKDF. V is clipped by 1 base and J by 5 bases, and the sequence between their germline boundaries is 12 bases long. The cysteine opens and the phenylalanine closes a CDR3 of 15 amino acids. Only the CDR3 portion is preserved as DNA: 45 bases, with reading frame beginning at the first base. Sequenced sample: naive CD4+ T cells sorted from blood. The sample's cell subset or site label, decoded: CD45RA+ positively selected. The clonotype was recovered from a young man in good health. This sequence uses TRBV15 and TRBJ2-1; TRBD1 could be the D gene, as 5 bases match. The CDR3 loop reads CATSRGQGGHNEQFF. The base sequence is TGTGCCACCAGCAGAGGGCAGGGTGGGCACAATGAGCAGTTCTTC.